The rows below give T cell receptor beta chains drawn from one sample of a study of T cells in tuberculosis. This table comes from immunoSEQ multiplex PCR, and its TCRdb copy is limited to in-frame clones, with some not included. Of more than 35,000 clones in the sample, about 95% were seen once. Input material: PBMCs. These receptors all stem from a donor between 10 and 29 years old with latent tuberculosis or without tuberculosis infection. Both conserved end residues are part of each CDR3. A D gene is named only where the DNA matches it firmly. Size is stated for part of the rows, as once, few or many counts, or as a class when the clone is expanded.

TGTGCCAGCAGCTTACGGACTAGCGGGGACCAAGAGACCCAGTACTTC	CASSLRTSGDQETQYF	TRBD2	TRBV7-2	-	TRBJ2-5
TGCGCCAGCAGCTGGGGGACAGGGAAAGAGACCCAGTACTTC	CASSWGTGKETQYF	TRBD1	TRBV5-1	-	TRBJ2-5
TGTGCCAGCAGCTTGGAGGTCAGGGCTACGCAGCAGTACTTC	CASSLEVRATQQYF	-	TRBV5-8	once	TRBJ2-7
TGTGCCAGCAGTCCCTCGACAGGGAGGGGCTACACCTTC	CASSPSTGRGYTF	TRBD1	TRBV28	-	TRBJ1-2
TGTGCCAGCTTAGAGACAGGGGAGAACACTGAAGCTTTCTTT	CASLETGENTEAFF	TRBD1	TRBV18	-	TRBJ1-1
TGTGCCAGCAGCCAAGACGACAGGGCTAACTATGGCTACACCTTC	CASSQDDRANYGYTF	TRBD1	TRBV4-2	-	TRBJ1-2
TGTGCCAGCAGCTTTGGACACAGCTCCTACGAGCAGTACTTC	CASSFGHSSYEQYF	-	TRBV5-5	-	TRBJ2-7
TGTGCCAGCAGTTCCCCTAGACAGGGGGATTATCATCCCCAGCATTTT	CASSSPRQGDYHPQHF	TRBD1	TRBV28	-	TRBJ1-5
TGTGCCAGCTCACCACCGGAGCCAGGGTATGGCTACACCTTC	CASSPPEPGYGYTF	-	TRBV18	-	TRBJ1-2
TGTGCCACCTCACCGACAGCCAACTATGGCTACACCTTC	CATSPTANYGYTF	-	TRBV19	-	TRBJ1-2
TGTGCCAGCTTCGGGGGTCTCGACTATGGCTACACCTTC	CASFGGLDYGYTF	-	TRBV5-6	-	TRBJ1-2
TGCGCCAGCAGTGGGGCAGGGGGCGAGCCTCCTTTATATGGCTACACCTTC	CASSGAGGEPPLYGYTF	TRBD1	TRBV10-2	-	TRBJ1-2
TGTGCCAGCAGCTTAGCAGGGGATCAGCCCCAGCATTTT	CASSLAGDQPQHF	-	TRBV7-9	-	TRBJ1-5
TGCAGCTCCTCAGGCGGGCCTTCCACAGATACGCAGTATTTT	CSSSGGPSTDTQYF	-	TRBV29-1	once	TRBJ2-3
TGTGCCAGTAGTATAGGCGGACAGGCGCTACTTTCACCCCTCCACTTT	CASSIGGQALLSPLHF	TRBD1	TRBV19	-	TRBJ1-6
TGCAGCGCTGCCAGGGGGACATCTGGAAACACCATATATTTT	CSAARGTSGNTIYF	TRBD1	TRBV29-1	once	TRBJ1-3
TGTGCCAGCAGCTTGGGGGGAGGGAACACTGAAGCTTTCTTT	CASSLGGGNTEAFF	-	TRBV5-6	-	TRBJ1-1
TGTGCCAGTGGGGGGGAGTCCAATTCACCCCTCCACTTT	CASGGESNSPLHF	-	TRBV2	-	TRBJ1-6
TGCGCCAGCAGCCCTTCCGGGACTACTCTCTACGAGCAGTACTTC	CASSPSGTTLYEQYF	TRBD2	TRBV5-1	-	TRBJ2-7
TGTGCCAGCAGCTCTCTGGTGGGAGACAATCAGCCCCAGCATTTT	CASSSLVGDNQPQHF	-	TRBV5-6	-	TRBJ1-5
TGCGCCAGCAGCTTGGCCCTGAGGCATGGCTACACCTTC	CASSLALRHGYTF	-	TRBV5-1	-	TRBJ1-2
TGTGCCAGCAGTGGGACTGGCTACTGGGAGCAGTACTTC	CASSGTGYWEQYF	-	TRBV6-1	-	TRBJ2-7
TGTGCCAGCTACGGGACAGCCATAAACTATGGCTACACCTTC	CASYGTAINYGYTF	TRBD1	TRBV6-1	-	TRBJ1-2
TGTGCCAGCCAAAGGGGGGGCGGGAGGACCCAGTACTTC	CASQRGGGRTQYF	-	TRBV6-6	-	TRBJ2-5
TGTGCCAGCAGTTATGGGACTAGCGGATCCTACGAGCAGTACTTC	CASSYGTSGSYEQYF	TRBD2	TRBV6-5	-	TRBJ2-7
TGTGCCAGCAGCTTAGTCAACTCTGAAGCTTTCTTT	CASSLVNSEAFF	-	TRBV11-2	-	TRBJ1-1
TGTGCCAGCAGTGTAGTATCCGGGGACTACGAGCAGTACTTC	CASSVVSGDYEQYF	-	TRBV6-4	-	TRBJ2-7
TGTGCCAGCAGTGAAGCGGCTTGGAGCGATGAGCAGTTCTTC	CASSEAAWSDEQFF	-	TRBV25-1	-	TRBJ2-1
TGTGCCAGCAGCCAAACACCGGGACAGGGGGAAAACTACAATGAGCAGTTCTTC	CASSQTPGQGENYNEQFF	TRBD1	TRBV16	-	TRBJ2-1
TGTGCCAGTAGTCCGGGCCGTAGCAGAGTAGCGGGAGGGCTGACCACAGATACGCAGTATTTT	CASSPGRSRVAGGLTTDTQYF	TRBD2	TRBV19	-	TRBJ2-3
TGTGCCATCAGAGCCCTAGCGGGAGAGACCCAGTACTTC	CAIRALAGETQYF	TRBD2	TRBV10-3	-	TRBJ2-5
TGTGCCAGTAGTAGGAACAGGGCGATCGGTAATGAAAAACTGTTTTTT	CASSRNRAIGNEKLFF	-	TRBV19	-	TRBJ1-4
TGTGCCAGCAGGTCTCGTGGGGGCCCTACCTCCTACGAGCAGTACTTC	CASRSRGGPTSYEQYF	-	TRBV5-4	-	TRBJ2-7
TGTGCCAGCTCACCGAGTACAGGGGGTACTGAAGCTTTCTTT	CASSPSTGGTEAFF	TRBD1	TRBV18	-	TRBJ1-1
TGTGCCAGCAGCCGGTCAGGGTCCCTCTCCTACGAGCAGTACTTC	CASSRSGSLSYEQYF	-	TRBV7-3	once	TRBJ2-7
TGTGCCAGTAGTATTCGTGTACAGGGATCCTACGAGCAGTACTTC	CASSIRVQGSYEQYF	-	TRBV19	-	TRBJ2-7
TGCGCCAGCAGTAAGGACTTAGCCTATGGCTACACCTTC	CASSKDLAYGYTF	-	TRBV10-1	-	TRBJ1-2
TGTGCCTGGAGTCCGGGACTAGCGGGTAATGAGCAGTTCTTC	CAWSPGLAGNEQFF	TRBD2	TRBV30	-	TRBJ2-1
TGTGCCAGCAGCCCAGGACTAGCGGGGGGCTACGAGCAGTACTTC	CASSPGLAGGYEQYF	TRBD2	TRBV11-3	-	TRBJ2-7